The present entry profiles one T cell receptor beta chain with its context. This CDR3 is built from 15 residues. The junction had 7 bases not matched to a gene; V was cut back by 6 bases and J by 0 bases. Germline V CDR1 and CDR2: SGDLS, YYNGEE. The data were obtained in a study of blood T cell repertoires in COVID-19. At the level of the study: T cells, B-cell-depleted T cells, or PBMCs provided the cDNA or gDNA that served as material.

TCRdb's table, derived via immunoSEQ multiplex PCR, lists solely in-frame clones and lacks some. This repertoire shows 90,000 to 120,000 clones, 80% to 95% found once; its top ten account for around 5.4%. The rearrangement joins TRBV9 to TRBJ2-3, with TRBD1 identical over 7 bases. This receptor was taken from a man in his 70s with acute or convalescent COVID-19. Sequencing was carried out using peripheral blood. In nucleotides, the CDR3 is TGTGCCAGCACCCTCCAGGGACAGAGCACAGATACGCAGTATTTT. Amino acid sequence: CASTLQGQSTDTQYF. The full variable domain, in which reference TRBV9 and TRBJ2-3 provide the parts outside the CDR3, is DSGVTQTPKHLITATGQRVTLRCSPRSGDLSVYWYQQSLDQGLQFLIQYYNGEERAKGNILERFSAQQFPDLHSELNLSSLELGDSALYFCASTLQGQSTDTQYFGPGTRLTVL.